This TCR beta chain was recorded in a study of OX40 agonist ivuxolimab in advanced cancers. The repertoire was sequenced with immunoSEQ multiplex PCR; TCRdb's copy has only in-frame clones and lacks some. The sample lists tens of thousands of clones, about 88% occurring once. As to this clone: Other DNA sequences in the same sample also yield this CDR3.

Trimming pared 5 bases from V and 3 bases from J, leaving 4 bases between. Per the germline V gene, CDR1 is MNHEY and CDR2 is SMNVEV (reference sequence). CDR3 length equals 12 residues. The rearrangement links TRBV27 to TRBJ2-2; D is unclear. The origin of this receptor is an adult with an advanced solid tumor such as melanoma, head and neck, liver or kidney cancer. Here the sequenced sample was CD4+ or CD8+ T cells sorted from blood, taken in a trial of the OX40 agonist ivuxolimab. This chain's CDR3 is CASSPHTGELFF. For the CDR3, the DNA is TGTGCCAGCAGTCCACACACCGGGGAGCTGTTTTTT.